The source of this T cell receptor (beta chain) is a study of early T cells in non-severe SARS-CoV-2 infection. Notes on the study in general: Database matching using VDJdb favored anti-spike CD8 responses, with private and CD4 specificities left missing.

This clonotype was counted at least ten times. Its antigen is unknown. The CDR3 consists of 12 residues. V lost 2 bases and J 6 bases, leaving 11 bases between the germline ends. Germline-derived CDR1 and CDR2 are DFQATT and SNEGSKA (reference sequence). In the library, individual cDNA molecules carried attached unique molecular identifiers. TCRdb ran MiXCR on the 5' RACE reads and lists one entry per CDR3 protein. The table includes 35,000 to 45,000 distinct CDR3 sequences, around 5% detected once. This sequence joins TRBV20-1 and TRBJ2-7; D is possibly TRBD1 (6 bases). This TCR derives from an adult who was a healthcare worker with PCR-confirmed SARS-CoV-2 infection or an uninfected control (not recorded which). The sequenced material came from whole blood. The CDR3: CSARPQQGEQYF. The CDR3 region has the DNA TGCAGTGCTAGACCACAACAGGGCGAGCAGTACTTC.